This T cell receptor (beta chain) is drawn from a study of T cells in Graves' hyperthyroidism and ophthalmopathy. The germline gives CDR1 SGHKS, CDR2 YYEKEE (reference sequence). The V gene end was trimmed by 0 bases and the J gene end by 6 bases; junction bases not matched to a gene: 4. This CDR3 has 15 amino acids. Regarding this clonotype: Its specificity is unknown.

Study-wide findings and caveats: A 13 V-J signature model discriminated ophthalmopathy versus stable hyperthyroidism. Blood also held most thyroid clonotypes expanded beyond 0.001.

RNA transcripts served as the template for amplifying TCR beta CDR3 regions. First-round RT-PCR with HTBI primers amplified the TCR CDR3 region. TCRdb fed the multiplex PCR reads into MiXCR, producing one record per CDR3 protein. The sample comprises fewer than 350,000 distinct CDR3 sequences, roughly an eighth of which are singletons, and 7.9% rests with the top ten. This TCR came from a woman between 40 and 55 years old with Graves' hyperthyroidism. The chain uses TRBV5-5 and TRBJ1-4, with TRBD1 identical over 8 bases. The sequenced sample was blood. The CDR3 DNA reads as TGTGCCAGCAGCTTGGCAGGGGGCGTGGATGAAAAACTGTTTTTT. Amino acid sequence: CASSLAGGVDEKLFF.